This TCR beta chain is drawn from a study of identical twins. Study-level results: Reduced insertions were recorded for abundant cord blood beta clonotypes, with no such pattern in memory repertoires. Zero-insertion analyses might be partly confounded by invariant T cells like MAIT and iNKT.

Trimming stripped 6 bases from V and 5 bases from J, with 16 bases between. In germline, CDR1 is LGHDT, CDR2 YNNKEL (reference sequence). The CDR3 is 14 residues long. This clonotype was counted between two and nine times. The antigen remains unidentified. Unique molecular identifiers were present on the cDNA, which also gained a universal primer site by template switching. A single record per CDR3 protein comes from TCRdb applying MiXCR to the 5' RACE reads. Here the sample spans some 320,000 distinct CDR3 sequences, 12% being singletons. These data also formed part of another study, on yellow fever vaccine responses in identical twins.

The sequence was collected from a woman under 30 in good health. The V gene is TRBV3-1, the J gene TRBJ2-5; perhaps TRBD2 as D (5 bases). Sample: CD8+ T cells sorted from blood. The CDR3, as DNA: TGTGCCAGCAGTCCTAGTGAGGGTAGGGAGACCCAGTACTTC. Translated: CASSPSEGRETQYF.